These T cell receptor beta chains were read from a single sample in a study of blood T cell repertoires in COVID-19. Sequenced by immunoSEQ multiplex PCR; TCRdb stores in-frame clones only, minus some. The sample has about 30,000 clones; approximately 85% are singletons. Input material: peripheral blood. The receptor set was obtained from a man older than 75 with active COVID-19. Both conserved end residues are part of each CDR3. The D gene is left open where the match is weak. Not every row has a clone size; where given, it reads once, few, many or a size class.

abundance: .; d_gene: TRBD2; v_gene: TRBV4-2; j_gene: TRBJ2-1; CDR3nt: TGTGCCAGCACCACCTCGGCGGGGGGGTACAATGAGCAGTTCTTC; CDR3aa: CASTTSAGGYNEQFF
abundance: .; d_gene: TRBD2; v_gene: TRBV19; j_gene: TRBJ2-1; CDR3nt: TGTGCCAGTAGCCTTAGCGGGGGTGACAATGAGCAGTTCTTC; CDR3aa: CASSLSGGDNEQFF
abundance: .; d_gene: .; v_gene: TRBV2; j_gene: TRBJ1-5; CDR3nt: TGTGCCAGCAGTGCAGGGAACCAGCCCCAGCATTTT; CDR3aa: CASSAGNQPQHF
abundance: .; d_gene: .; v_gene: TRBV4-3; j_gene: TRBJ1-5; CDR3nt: TGCGCCAGCAGCCAAGGCCTATCCGGGGGGGCCTCAAATCAGCCCCAGCATTTT; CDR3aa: CASSQGLSGGASNQPQHF
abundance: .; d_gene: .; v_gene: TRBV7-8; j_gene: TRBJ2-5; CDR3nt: TGTGCCAGCAGCTTGGGGGGGGCCCTGGGAGAGACCCAGTACTTC; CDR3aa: CASSLGGALGETQYF
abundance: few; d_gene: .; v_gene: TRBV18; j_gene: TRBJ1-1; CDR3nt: TGTGCCAGCTCACTCGGGGAATCTGGGCAAGCTTTCTTT; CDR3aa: CASSLGESGQAFF
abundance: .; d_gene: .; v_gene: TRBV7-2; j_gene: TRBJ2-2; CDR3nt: TGTGCCAGCAGCTTGAGGTCAACGGGTTTTCCCAACACCGGGGAGCTGTTTTTT; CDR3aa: CASSLRSTGFPNTGELFF
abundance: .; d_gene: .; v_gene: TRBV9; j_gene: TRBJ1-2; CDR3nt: TGTGCCAGCAGCCTACAGGGAGGGGAAAGAACCGGCTACACCTTC; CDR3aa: CASSLQGGERTGYTF
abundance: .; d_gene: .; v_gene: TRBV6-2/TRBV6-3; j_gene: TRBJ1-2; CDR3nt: TGTGCCAGCAGTCCCCGGGCGGGCGCCTCCTATGGCTACACCTTC; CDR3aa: CASSPRAGASYGYTF
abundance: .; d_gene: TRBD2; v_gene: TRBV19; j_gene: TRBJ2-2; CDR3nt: TGTGCCAGTAGAAGCGGGGGGGCGAACACCGGGGAGCTGTTTTTT; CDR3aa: CASRSGGANTGELFF
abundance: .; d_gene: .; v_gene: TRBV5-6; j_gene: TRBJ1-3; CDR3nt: TGTGCCAGCAGCTTGGACCCACGGGACACCATATATTTT; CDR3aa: CASSLDPRDTIYF
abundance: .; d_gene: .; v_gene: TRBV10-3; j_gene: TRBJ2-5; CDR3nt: TGTGCCATCAGTGACGGCAGGGGCGGAGAGACCCAGTACTTC; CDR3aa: CAISDGRGGETQYF
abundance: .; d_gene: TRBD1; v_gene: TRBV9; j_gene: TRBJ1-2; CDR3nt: TGTGCCAGCAGCGAGGGACAGGGCGAGGTATGGGGCTACACCTTC; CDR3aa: CASSEGQGEVWGYTF
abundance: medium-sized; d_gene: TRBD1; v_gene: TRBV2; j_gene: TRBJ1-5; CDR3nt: TGTGCCAGCAGGGGAGACAGGGGCAATCAGCCCCAGCATTTT; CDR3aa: CASRGDRGNQPQHF
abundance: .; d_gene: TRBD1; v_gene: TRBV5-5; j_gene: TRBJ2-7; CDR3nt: TGTGCCAGCAGATATGGGACAGGGGTGATTTACGAGCAGTACTTC; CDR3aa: CASRYGTGVIYEQYF
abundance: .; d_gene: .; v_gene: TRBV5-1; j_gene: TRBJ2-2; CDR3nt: TGCGCCAGCAGCTTGGGGGCAGGGGAGACCGGGGAGCTGTTTTTT; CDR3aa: CASSLGAGETGELFF